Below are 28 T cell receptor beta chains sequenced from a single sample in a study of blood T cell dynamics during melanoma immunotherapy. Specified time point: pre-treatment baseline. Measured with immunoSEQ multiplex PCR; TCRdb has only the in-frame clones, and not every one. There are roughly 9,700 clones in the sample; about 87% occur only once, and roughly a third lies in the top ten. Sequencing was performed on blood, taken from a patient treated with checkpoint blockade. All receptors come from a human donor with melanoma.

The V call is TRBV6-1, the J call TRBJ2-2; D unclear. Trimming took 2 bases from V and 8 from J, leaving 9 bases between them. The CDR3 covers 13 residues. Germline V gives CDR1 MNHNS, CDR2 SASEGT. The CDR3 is CASSEPLLGELFF. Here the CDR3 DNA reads TGTGCCAGCAGTGAACCCCTACTAGGGGAGCTGTTTTTT.

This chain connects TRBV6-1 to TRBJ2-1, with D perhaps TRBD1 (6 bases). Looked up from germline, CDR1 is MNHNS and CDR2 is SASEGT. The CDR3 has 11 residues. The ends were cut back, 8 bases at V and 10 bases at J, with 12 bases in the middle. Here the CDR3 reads CASPTGFEQFF. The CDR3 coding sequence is TGTGCCAGCCCTACAGGGTTCGAGCAGTTCTTC.

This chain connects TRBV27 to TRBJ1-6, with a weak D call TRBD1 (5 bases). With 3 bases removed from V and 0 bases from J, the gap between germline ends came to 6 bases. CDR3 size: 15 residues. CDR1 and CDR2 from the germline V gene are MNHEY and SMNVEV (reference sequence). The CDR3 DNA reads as TGTGCCAGCAGTTTGGGGGGCTCCTATAATTCACCCCTCCACTTT. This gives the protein CASSLGGSYNSPLHF.

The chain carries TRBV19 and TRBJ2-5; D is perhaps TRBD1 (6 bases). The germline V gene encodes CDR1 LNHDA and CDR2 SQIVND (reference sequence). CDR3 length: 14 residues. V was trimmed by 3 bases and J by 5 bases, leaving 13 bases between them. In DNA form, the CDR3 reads TGTGCCAGTAGTATGGGGTCAGGGGAGGAGACCCAGTACTTC. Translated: CASSMGSGEETQYF.

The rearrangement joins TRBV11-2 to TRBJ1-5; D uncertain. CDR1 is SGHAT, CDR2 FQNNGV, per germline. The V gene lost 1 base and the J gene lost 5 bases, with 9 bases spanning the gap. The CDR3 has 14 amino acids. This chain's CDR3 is CASSLGQLYQPQHF. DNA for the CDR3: TGTGCCAGCAGCTTAGGGCAGCTATATCAGCCCCAGCATTTT.

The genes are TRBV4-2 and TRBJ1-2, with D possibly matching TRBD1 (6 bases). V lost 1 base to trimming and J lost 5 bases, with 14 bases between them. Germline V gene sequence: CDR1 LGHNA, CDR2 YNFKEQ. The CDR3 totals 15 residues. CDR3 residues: CASSQAGRQVYGYTF. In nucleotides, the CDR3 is TGTGCCAGCAGCCAAGCGGGGCGACAGGTTTATGGCTACACCTTC.

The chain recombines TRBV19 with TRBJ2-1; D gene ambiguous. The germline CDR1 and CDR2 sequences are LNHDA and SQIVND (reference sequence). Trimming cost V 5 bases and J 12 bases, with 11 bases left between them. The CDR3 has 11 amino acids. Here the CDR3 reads CASSHPGGQFF. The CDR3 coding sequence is TGTGCCAGTAGTCACCCGGGTGGGCAGTTCTTC.

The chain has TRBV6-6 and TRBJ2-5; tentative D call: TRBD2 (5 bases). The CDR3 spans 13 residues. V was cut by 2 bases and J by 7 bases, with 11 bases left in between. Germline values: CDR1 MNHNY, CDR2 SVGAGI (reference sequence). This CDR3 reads CASSYPGEGTQYF. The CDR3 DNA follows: TGTGCCAGCAGTTACCCCGGAGAGGGGACCCAGTACTTC.

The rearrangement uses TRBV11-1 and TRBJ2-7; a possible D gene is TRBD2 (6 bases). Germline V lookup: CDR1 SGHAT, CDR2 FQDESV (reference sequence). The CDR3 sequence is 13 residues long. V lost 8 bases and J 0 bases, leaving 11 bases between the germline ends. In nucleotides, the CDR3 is TGTGCCAGCTTGGGAGGTTCCTCCTACGAGCAGTACTTC. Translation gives CASLGGSSYEQYF. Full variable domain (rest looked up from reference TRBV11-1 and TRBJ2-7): EAEVAQSPRYKITEKSQAVAFWCDPISGHATLYWYRQILGQGPELLVQFQDESVVDDSQLPKDRFSAERLKGVDSTLKIQPAELGDSAMYLCASLGGSSYEQYFGPGTRLTVT.

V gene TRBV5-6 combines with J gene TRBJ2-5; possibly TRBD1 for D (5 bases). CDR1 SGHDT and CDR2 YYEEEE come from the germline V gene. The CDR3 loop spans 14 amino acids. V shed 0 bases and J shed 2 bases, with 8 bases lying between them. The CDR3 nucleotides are TGTGCCAGCAGCTTGGATAGGGGACAAGAGACCCAGTACTTC. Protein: CASSLDRGQETQYF.

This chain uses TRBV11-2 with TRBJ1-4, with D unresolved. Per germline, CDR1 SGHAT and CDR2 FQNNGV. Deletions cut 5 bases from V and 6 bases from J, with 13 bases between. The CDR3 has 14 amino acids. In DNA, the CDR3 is TGTGCCAGCAGCCCCAAAAGTTTTGATGAAAAACTGTTTTTT. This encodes CASSPKSFDEKLFF.

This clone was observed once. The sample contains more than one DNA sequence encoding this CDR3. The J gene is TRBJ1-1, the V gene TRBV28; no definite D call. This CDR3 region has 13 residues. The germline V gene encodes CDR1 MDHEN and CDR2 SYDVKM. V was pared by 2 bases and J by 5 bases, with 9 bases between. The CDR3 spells CASSLRGGTEAFF. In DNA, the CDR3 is TGTGCCAGCAGTTTACGTGGCGGGACTGAAGCTTTCTTT. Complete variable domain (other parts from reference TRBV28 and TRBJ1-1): DVKVTQSSRYLVKRTGEKVFLECVQDMDHENMFWYRQDPGLGLRLIYFSYDVKMKEKGDIPEGYSVSREKKERFSLILESASTNQTSMYLCASSLRGGTEAFFGQGTRLTVV.

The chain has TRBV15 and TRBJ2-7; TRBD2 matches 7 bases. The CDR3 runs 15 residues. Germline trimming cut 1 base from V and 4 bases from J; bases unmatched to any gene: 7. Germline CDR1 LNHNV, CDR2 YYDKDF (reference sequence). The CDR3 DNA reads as TGTGCCACCAGCAGAGCCGGGACGGGGGGATACGAGCAGTACTTC. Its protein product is CATSRAGTGGYEQYF.

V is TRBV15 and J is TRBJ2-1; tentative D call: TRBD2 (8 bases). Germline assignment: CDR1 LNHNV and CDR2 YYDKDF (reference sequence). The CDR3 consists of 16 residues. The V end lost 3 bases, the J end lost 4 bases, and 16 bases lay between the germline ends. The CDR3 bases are TGTGCCACCAGCAGCCGACAGGGCGGGGGGTACAATGAGCAGTTCTTC. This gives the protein CATSSRQGGGYNEQFF.

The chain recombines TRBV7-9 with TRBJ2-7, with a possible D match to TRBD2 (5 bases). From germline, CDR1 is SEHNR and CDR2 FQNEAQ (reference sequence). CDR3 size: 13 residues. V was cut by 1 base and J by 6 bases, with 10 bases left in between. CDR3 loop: CASSLVVGSEQYF. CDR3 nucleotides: TGTGCCAGCAGCTTAGTGGTAGGGAGCGAGCAGTACTTC. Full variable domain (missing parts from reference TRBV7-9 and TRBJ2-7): DTGVSQNPRHKITKRGQNVTFRCDPISEHNRLYWYRQTLGQGPEFLTYFQNEAQLEKSRLLSDRFSAERPKGSFSTLEIQRTEQGDSAMYLCASSLVVGSEQYFGPGTRLTVT.

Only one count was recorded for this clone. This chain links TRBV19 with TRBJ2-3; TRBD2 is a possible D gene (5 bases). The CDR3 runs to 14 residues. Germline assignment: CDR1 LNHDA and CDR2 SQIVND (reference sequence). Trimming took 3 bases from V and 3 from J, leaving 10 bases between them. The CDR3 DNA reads TGTGCCAGTAGTATGGGGAGAGGGACAGATACGCAGTATTTT. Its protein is CASSMGRGTDTQYF.

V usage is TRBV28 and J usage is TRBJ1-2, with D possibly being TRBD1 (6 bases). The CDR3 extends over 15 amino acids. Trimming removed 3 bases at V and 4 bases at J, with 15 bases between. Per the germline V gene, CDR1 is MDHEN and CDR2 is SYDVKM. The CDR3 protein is CASSFPTGASYGYTF. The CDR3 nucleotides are TGTGCCAGCAGTTTCCCGACAGGCGCAAGCTATGGCTACACCTTC.

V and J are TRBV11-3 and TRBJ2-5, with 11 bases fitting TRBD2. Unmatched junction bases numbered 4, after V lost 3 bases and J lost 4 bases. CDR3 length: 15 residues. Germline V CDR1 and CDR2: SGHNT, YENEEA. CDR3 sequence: CASSLGLAGGETQYF. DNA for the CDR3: TGTGCCAGCAGCTTGGGGCTAGCGGGGGGAGAGACCCAGTACTTC. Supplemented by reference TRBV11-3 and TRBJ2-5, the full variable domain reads EAGVVQSPRYKIIEKKQPVAFWCNPISGHNTLYWYLQNLGQGPELLIRYENEEAVDDSQLPKDRFSAERLKGVDSTLKIQPAELGDSAVYLCASSLGLAGGETQYFGPGTRLLVL.

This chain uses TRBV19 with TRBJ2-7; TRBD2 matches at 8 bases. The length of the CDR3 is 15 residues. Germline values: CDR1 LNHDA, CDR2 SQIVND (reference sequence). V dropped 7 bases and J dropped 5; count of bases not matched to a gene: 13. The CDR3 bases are TGTGCCAGTACCTACTCAGCGGGGGTTGGGGACGAGCAGTACTTC. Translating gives CASTYSAGVGDEQYF.

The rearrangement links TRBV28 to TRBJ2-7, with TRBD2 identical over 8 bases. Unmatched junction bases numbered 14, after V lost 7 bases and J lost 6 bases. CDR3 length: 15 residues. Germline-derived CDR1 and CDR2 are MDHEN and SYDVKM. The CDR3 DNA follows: TGTGCCAGCACCACGGACGGGACTAGAGGTGCCGAGCAGTACTTC. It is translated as CASTTDGTRGAEQYF.

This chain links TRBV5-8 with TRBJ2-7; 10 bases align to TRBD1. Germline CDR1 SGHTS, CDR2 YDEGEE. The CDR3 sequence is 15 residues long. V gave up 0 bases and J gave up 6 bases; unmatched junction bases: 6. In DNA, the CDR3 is TGTGCCAGCAGCTTGGTACCGGGACAGGGGACCGAGCAGTACTTC. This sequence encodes CASSLVPGQGTEQYF.

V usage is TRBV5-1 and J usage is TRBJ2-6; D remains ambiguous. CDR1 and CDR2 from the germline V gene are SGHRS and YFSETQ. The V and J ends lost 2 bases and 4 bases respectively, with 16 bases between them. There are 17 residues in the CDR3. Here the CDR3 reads CASSFAAPTRGANVLTF. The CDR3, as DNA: TGCGCCAGCAGCTTTGCGGCCCCAACCAGGGGGGCCAACGTCCTGACTTTC.

CDR3 bases: TGCGCCAGCAGCCCTAGCGGGGTGAGCACCGGGGAGCTGTTTTTT. Protein: CASSPSGVSTGELFF. This chain links TRBV5-1 with TRBJ2-2; TRBD2 agrees at 9 bases. V lost 4 bases to trimming and J lost 4 bases; unmatched junction nucleotides: 5. The CDR3 consists of 15 residues. The germline CDR1 and CDR2 sequences are SGHRS and YFSETQ.

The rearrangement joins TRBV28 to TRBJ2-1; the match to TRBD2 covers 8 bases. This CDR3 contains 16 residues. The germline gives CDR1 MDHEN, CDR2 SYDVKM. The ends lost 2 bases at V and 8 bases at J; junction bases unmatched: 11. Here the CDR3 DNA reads TGTGCCAGCAGTTTAGAGGCGGGAGGAGAAATCGATGAGCAGTTCTTC. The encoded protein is CASSLEAGGEIDEQFF. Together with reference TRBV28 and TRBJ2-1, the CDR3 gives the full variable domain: DVKVTQSSRYLVKRTGEKVFLECVQDMDHENMFWYRQDPGLGLRLIYFSYDVKMKEKGDIPEGYSVSREKKERFSLILESASTNQTSMYLCASSLEAGGEIDEQFFGPGTRLTVL.

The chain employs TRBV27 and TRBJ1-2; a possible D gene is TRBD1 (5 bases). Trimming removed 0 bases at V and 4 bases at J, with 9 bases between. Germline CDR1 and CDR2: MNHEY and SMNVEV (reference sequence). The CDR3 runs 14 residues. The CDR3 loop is CASSLSAGSYGYTF. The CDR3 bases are TGTGCCAGCAGTTTATCGGCAGGGTCCTATGGCTACACCTTC.

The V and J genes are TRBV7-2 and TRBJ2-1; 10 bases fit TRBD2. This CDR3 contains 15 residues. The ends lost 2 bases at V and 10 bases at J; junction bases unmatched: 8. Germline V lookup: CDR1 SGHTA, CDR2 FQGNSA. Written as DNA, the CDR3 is TGTGCCAGCAGCTTACGGTTAGCGGGAGGCCGGGAGCAGTTCTTC. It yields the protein CASSLRLAGGREQFF.

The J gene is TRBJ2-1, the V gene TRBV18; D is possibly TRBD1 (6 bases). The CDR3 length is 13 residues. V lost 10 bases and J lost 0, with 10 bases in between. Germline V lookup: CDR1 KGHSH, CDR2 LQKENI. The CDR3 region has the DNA TGTGCCACTCAGGGGAACTCCTACAATGAGCAGTTCTTC. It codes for CATQGNSYNEQFF.

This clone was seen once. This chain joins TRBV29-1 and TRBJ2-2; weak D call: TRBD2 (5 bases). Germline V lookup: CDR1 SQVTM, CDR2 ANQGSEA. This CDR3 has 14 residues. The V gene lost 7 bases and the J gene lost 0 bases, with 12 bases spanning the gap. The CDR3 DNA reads TGCAGCGCTGGAGCGGAGACGAACACCGGGGAGCTGTTTTTT. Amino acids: CSAGAETNTGELFF.